The TCR beta chain described here comes from a study of T cell responses to AZD1222 COVID-19 vaccine. This CDR3 has 14 amino acids. Looked up from germline, CDR1 is SEHNR and CDR2 is FQNEAQ (reference sequence). V dropped 1 base and J dropped 9 bases, with 13 bases sitting between them. Sequenced by immunoSEQ multiplex PCR; TCRdb stores in-frame clones only, minus some. In the table there are nearly 110,000 clones, roughly 90% of which are singletons. The receptor's source is an adult in good health. The chain couples TRBV7-9 to TRBJ2-1, with D perhaps TRBD2 (5 bases). Material: peripheral blood, obtained on day 0 of AZD1222 vaccination. This CDR3 reads CASSLVLLVPEQFF. For the CDR3, the DNA is TGTGCCAGCAGCTTAGTCCTACTAGTCCCTGAGCAGTTCTTC.